This T cell receptor beta chain was recovered during a study of cytomegalovirus exposure and HLA in healthy donors. This clone was detected only a few times. V lost 0 bases and J lost 1; bases outside the gene matches: 4. The germline CDR1 and CDR2 sequences are SGHAT and FQNNGV. The CDR3 sequence is 16 residues long. PCR primers comprised 60 Vbeta and 13 Jbeta primers. Sequencing was performed with immunoSEQ multiplex PCR; in TCRdb, only in-frame clones are kept and a portion is missing. The sample includes 160,000 or so clones, approximately 81% seen only once; the top ten take approximately 2%. V and J are TRBV11-2 and TRBJ1-1; 8 bases align to TRBD1. This receptor was taken from a man aged 18-30 years in good health and CMV-seronegative. Sequencing was carried out using PBMCs. CDR3 amino acids: CASSLDYGQGNTEAFF. CDR3 nucleotide sequence: TGTGCCAGCAGCTTAGATTACGGACAGGGGAACACTGAAGCTTTCTTT.